These 28 T cell receptor beta chains originate from one sample sequenced in a study of CD8 T cells in Susac syndrome. RNA in amounts of about 0.45 to 1 ug was reverse transcribed with random hexamers. TCRdb re-called the immunoSEQ multiplex PCR reads through MiXCR, storing one row per CDR3 protein. The sample has over 100,000 distinct CDR3 sequences, about nine tenths seen once; the top ten hold roughly 0.14%. Material: CD4+ T cells from PBMCs. The source is a human donor in good health.

The CDR3 region is CASSPEESSTDTQYF. The CDR3 region has the DNA TGTGCCAGCAGCCCCGAGGAGTCTAGCACAGATACGCAGTATTTT. This chain links TRBV6-2 or TRBV6-3 with TRBJ2-3, with unresolved D. CDR3 length equals 15 residues. Trimming cost V 6 bases and J 0 bases, with 13 bases left between them. CDR1 and CDR2 (germline): MNHEY, SVGEGT.

This chain connects TRBV4-1 to TRBJ2-3; D possibly corresponds to TRBD2 (6 bases). Trimming took 0 bases from V and 1 from J, leaving 14 bases between them. Germline V gene lookup returns CDR1 MGHRA and CDR2 YSYEKL. The CDR3 contains 17 residues. The CDR3 spells CASSQDPGGSGTDTQYF. CDR3 DNA: TGCGCCAGCAGCCAAGATCCTGGGGGGTCGGGCACAGATACGCAGTATTTT.

This clonotype was seen once. J is TRBJ2-5 and V is TRBV7-2; tentatively, D is TRBD2 (6 bases). The germline CDR1 and CDR2 sequences are SGHTA and FQGNSA. This CDR3 is 15 amino acids long. Trimming stripped 5 bases from V and 1 base from J, with 14 bases between. In DNA, the CDR3 is TGTGCCAGCAGCGGGGGACTCGGGCCCCAAGAGACCCAGTACTTC. Translation gives CASSGGLGPQETQYF.

Only one count was recorded for this clonotype. The rearrangement uses TRBV28 and TRBJ2-5, with D possibly being TRBD2 (5 bases). V shed 7 bases and J shed 5 bases, with 17 bases lying between them. Looked up from germline, CDR1 is MDHEN and CDR2 is SYDVKM. The CDR3 is 14 amino acids. The CDR3 here is CASTRGGSRETQYF. In DNA, the CDR3 is TGTGCCAGCACCCGAGGTGGGAGTCGCGAGACCCAGTACTTC.

V gene TRBV29-1 combines with J gene TRBJ1-6; D call uncertain. Germline-derived CDR1 and CDR2 are SQVTM and ANQGSEA. This CDR3 spans 12 amino acids. V was trimmed by 7 bases and J by 14 bases, leaving 18 bases between them. The CDR3 loop is CSAVTPGYSLHF. Here the CDR3 DNA reads TGCAGCGCTGTCACCCCGGGTTACTCCCTCCACTTT.

This chain connects TRBV11-2 to TRBJ1-2; 7 nucleotides agree with TRBD1. V lost 1 base, J lost 7 bases, and 6 bases stayed unmatched. CDR1 is SGHAT and CDR2 is FQNNGV in the germline V gene. The CDR3 covers 14 residues. This CDR3 reads CASSLGRGKRGYTF. DNA for the CDR3: TGTGCCAGCAGCTTAGGCAGGGGGAAGCGTGGCTACACCTTC.

This chain joins TRBV29-1 and TRBJ2-3; D might be TRBD1 (6 bases). Germline V CDR1 and CDR2: SQVTM, ANQGSEA. The CDR3 runs to 12 residues. V lost 7 bases to trimming and J lost 6 bases, with 14 bases between them. The CDR3 DNA reads as TGCAGCGGACAGGCGGGCTTCGATACGCAGTATTTT. Its translation: CSGQAGFDTQYF.

The V call is TRBV4-3, the J call TRBJ2-1; D remains ambiguous. With 0 bases removed from V and 7 bases from J, the gap between germline ends came to 16 bases. The CDR3 is made up of 16 amino acids. Germline assignment: CDR1 LGHNA and CDR2 YSLEER. The CDR3 DNA is TGCGCCAGCAGCCAAGATTTGGATCTCCTTGGGAATGAGCAGTTCTTC. As protein: CASSQDLDLLGNEQFF.

V usage is TRBV7-9 and J usage is TRBJ2-2; 10 bases align to TRBD1. J was trimmed by 6 bases and V by 5 bases; bases with no gene match: 6. There are 15 residues in the CDR3. Germline-derived CDR1 and CDR2 are SEHNR and FQNEAQ (reference sequence). The DNA of the CDR3 is TGTGCCAGCAGCCCCGGGACAGGGGTTGCCGGGGAGCTGTTTTTT. As protein: CASSPGTGVAGELFF.

The chain carries TRBV7-9 and TRBJ2-3; possibly TRBD2 for D (7 bases). The CDR3 consists of 11 residues. Deletions cut 11 bases from V and 7 bases from J, with 13 bases between. In germline, CDR1 is SEHNR, CDR2 FQNEAQ (reference sequence). Written as DNA, the CDR3 is TGTGCCTGGAGGGGGGGCAATACGCAGTATTTT. It specifies CAWRGGNTQYF.

The chain carries TRBV5-1 and TRBJ1-5; weak D call: TRBD1 (5 bases). The CDR3 totals 16 residues. CDR1 is SGHRS, CDR2 YFSETQ, per germline. Trimming removed 3 bases at V and 1 base at J, with 14 bases between. In nucleotides, the CDR3 is TGCGCCAGCAGCTCGGGGGTACTGGGGAGCAATCAGCCCCAGCATTTT. It encodes CASSSGVLGSNQPQHF.

V and J are TRBV12-3 or TRBV12-4 and TRBJ1-2; 7 bases agree with TRBD1. The CDR3 has 14 amino acids. The V segment lost 3 bases and the J segment 4 bases; nucleotides outside the gene matches: 5. The CDR3 region is CASSFEGAVYGYTF. In nucleotides, the CDR3 is TGTGCCAGCAGTTTTGAGGGGGCTGTCTATGGCTACACCTTC.

The genes are TRBV6-2 or TRBV6-3 and TRBJ2-7, with unresolved D. CDR3 length: 12 amino acids. Trimming removed 8 bases from V and 0 bases from J, with 8 bases in between. CDR1 is MNHEY, CDR2 SVGEGT, per germline. The CDR3 region has the DNA TGTGCCAGCGCCAAAAGCTCCTACGAGCAGTACTTC. It yields the protein CASAKSSYEQYF.

The chain uses TRBV27 and TRBJ2-3, with D perhaps TRBD1 (5 bases). Germline V gene lookup returns CDR1 MNHEY and CDR2 SMNVEV (reference sequence). With 3 bases removed from V and 6 bases from J, the gap between germline ends came to 16 bases. CDR3 length: 15 residues. This chain's CDR3 is CASSFKPGRPDTQYF. In nucleotides, the CDR3 is TGTGCCAGCAGTTTTAAGCCAGGGCGCCCGGATACGCAGTATTTT.

V and J are TRBV2 and TRBJ2-6; D unclear. V was shortened by 7 bases and J by 2 bases, with 12 bases between the two germline ends. The V gene's germline CDR1 is SNHLY and CDR2 FYNNEI. This CDR3 has 15 amino acids. This chain's CDR3 is CASILEEAGANVLTF. In DNA form, the CDR3 reads TGTGCCAGCATTTTAGAGGAAGCTGGGGCCAACGTCCTGACTTTC. Full variable domain (rest looked up from reference TRBV2 and TRBJ2-6): EPEVTQTPSHQVTQMGQEVILRCVPISNHLYFYWYRQILGQKVEFLVSFYNNEISEKSEIFDDQFSVERPDGSNFTLKIRSTKLEDSAMYFCASILEEAGANVLTFGAGSRLTVL.

The chain employs TRBV20-1 and TRBJ2-1, with 8 bases that match TRBD2. V shed 5 bases, J shed 6 bases, and the junction held 9 bases outside the gene matches. The CDR3 runs to 14 residues. Germline V lookup: CDR1 DFQATT, CDR2 SNEGSKA (reference sequence). The CDR3 DNA follows: TGCAGTGCTCTACGACCGGGGGGGCCCAATGAGCAGTTCTTC. This codes for CSALRPGGPNEQFF.

The chain uses TRBV5-1 and TRBJ2-2; D might be TRBD1 (5 bases). The V end lost 0 bases, the J end lost 5 bases, and 14 bases lay between the germline ends. The CDR3 runs to 16 residues. Per the germline V gene, CDR1 is SGHRS and CDR2 is YFSETQ. CDR3 loop: CASSLDSGIGTGELFF. CDR3 coding DNA: TGCGCCAGCAGCTTGGATTCAGGGATTGGGACCGGGGAGCTGTTTTTT.

This clonotype came up once. The V call is TRBV20-1, the J call TRBJ2-1; 11 positions match TRBD2. Germline-derived CDR1 and CDR2 are DFQATT and SNEGSKA (reference sequence). Trimming removed 0 bases from V and 13 bases from J; junction bases left unmatched: 11. There are 15 residues in the CDR3. The DNA for the CDR3 is TGCAGTGCTAGAGAGCCTAGCGGGAGGCAGTCACTACAGTTCTTC. It yields the protein CSAREPSGRQSLQFF.

This sequence joins TRBV9 and TRBJ2-3; 7 positions match TRBD2. Germline-derived CDR1 and CDR2 are SGDLS and YYNGEE. This CDR3 has 14 residues. With V trimmed by 4 bases and J by 2 bases, 4 bases remained unmatched. CDR3 nucleotides: TGTGCCAGCAGCCCGGGGAGGGCCACAGATACGCAGTATTTT. It codes for CASSPGRATDTQYF.

The CDR3 region is CASGRERDNEAFF. CDR3 nucleotides: TGTGCCTCCGGGCGGGAGAGGGACAATGAAGCTTTCTTT. The genes are TRBV30 and TRBJ1-1; TRBD1 is a possible D gene (6 bases). The germline V gene has CDR1 GTSNPN and CDR2 SVGIG (reference sequence). CDR3 size: 13 residues. V was shortened by 7 bases and J by 7 bases, with 19 bases between the two germline ends.

This clonotype was counted only a few times. The chain has TRBV6-2 or TRBV6-3 and TRBJ2-7; D gene ambiguous. Germline CDR1 reads MNHEY; CDR2 reads SVGEGT. V was trimmed by 7 bases and J by 2 bases, leaving 9 bases between them. The CDR3 covers 12 residues. The CDR3 coding sequence is TGTGCCAGCACCGATAGGGCCTACGAGCAGTACTTC. Protein product: CASTDRAYEQYF.

The chain joins TRBV7-2 to TRBJ2-7; D not resolved. The V gene's germline CDR1 is SGHTA and CDR2 FQGNSA. The CDR3 extends over 12 amino acids. V lost 2 bases, J lost 6 bases, and 8 bases lay in between. The CDR3 bases are TGTGCCAGCAGCTTACTAACCGCCGAGCAGTACTTC. It codes for CASSLLTAEQYF.

The J gene is TRBJ2-2, the V gene TRBV19, with a weak D call TRBD2 (5 bases). Germline-derived CDR1 and CDR2 are LNHDA and SQIVND (reference sequence). V shed 3 bases and J shed 0 bases, with 8 bases lying between them. CDR3 length: 15 amino acids. The CDR3 spells CASSMAGTNTGELFF. CDR3 nucleotides: TGTGCCAGTAGTATGGCCGGGACGAACACCGGGGAGCTGTTTTTT.

The DNA for the CDR3 is TGTGCCAGCAGCCAAGAGACGGATCAGCCCCAGCATTTT. Amino acid sequence: CASSQETDQPQHF. This sequence joins TRBV3-1 and TRBJ1-5, with D uncertain. Germline-derived CDR1 and CDR2 are LGHDT and YNNKEL (reference sequence). The CDR3 runs 13 residues. Trimming took 0 bases from V and 5 from J, leaving 5 bases between them.

For this clonotype: One end of the junction does not line up with germline, which may come from a read error. The chain combines TRBV20-1 with TRBJ1-6; 7 nucleotides align to TRBD1. Looked up from germline, CDR1 is DFQATT and CDR2 is SNEGSKA (reference sequence). The CDR3 totals 18 residues. The CDR3 region has the DNA TGCAGTGCTCGCCGGACAGGCCGAACTAGCTCCTATAATTCACCCTTCCACTTT. This gives the protein CSARRTGRTSSYNSPFHF.

The chain carries TRBV29-1 and TRBJ2-1; TRBD1 matches at 9 bases. V lost 8 bases to trimming and J lost 8 bases; unmatched junction nucleotides: 13. This CDR3 spans 14 amino acids. Germline V gene data show CDR1 as SQVTM and CDR2 as ANQGSEA. The CDR3 loop reads CSLFTGGVGDEQFF. The CDR3 DNA sequence: TGCAGCCTTTTCACAGGGGGCGTGGGCGATGAGCAGTTCTTC.

The CDR3 loop is CATSEGQRHTYNEQFF. CDR3 sequence (DNA): TGTGCCACCAGTGAGGGCCAGCGACACACATACAATGAGCAGTTCTTC. The chain has TRBV24-1 and TRBJ2-1; D remains unclear. The CDR3 extends over 16 amino acids. In germline, CDR1 is KGHDR, CDR2 SFDVKD. The V end lost 4 bases, the J end lost 4 bases, and 16 bases lay between the germline ends.

Only a few counts were recorded for this clonotype. The chain uses TRBV6-2 or TRBV6-3 and TRBJ2-1; 9 nucleotides line up with TRBD2. Germline loops: CDR1 MNHEY, CDR2 SVGEGT. The CDR3 extends over 15 amino acids. V was clipped by 5 bases and J by 3 bases; unmatched bases: 5. The CDR3 here is CASSPRLAVYNEQFF. The CDR3 region has the DNA TGTGCCAGCAGTCCACGACTAGCGGTCTACAATGAGCAGTTCTTC.